One and the same sample provided the 25 T cell receptor beta chains below, sequenced in a study of regulatory dendritic cells for organ transplantation. Sequencing was performed with immunoSEQ multiplex PCR; in TCRdb, only in-frame clones are kept and a portion is missing. This sample carries about 38,000 clones, over 80% of them seen once, and the ten largest clones take about 0.11%. The material sequenced was naive CD8+ T cells from blood. Subset meaning: CD45RA+ naive T cells. These receptors all stem from a human donor in good health.

A single count supports this clone. CDR3 nucleotides: TGTGCCAGCAGCCAAGGCTTTGGCGGGAGGGCCTCCGCGAATTACGAGCAGTACTTC. It is translated as CASSQGFGGRASANYEQYF. The rearrangement joins TRBV14 to TRBJ2-7; TRBD2 matches at 9 bases. The CDR3 extends over 19 amino acids. From germline, CDR1 is SGHDN and CDR2 FVKESK. V lost 1 base, J lost 4 bases, and 17 bases stayed unmatched.

J is TRBJ1-1 and V is TRBV27, with 8 bases matching TRBD1. The ends lost 6 bases at V and 4 bases at J; junction bases unmatched: 16. The CDR3 has 17 residues. Germline CDR1 MNHEY, CDR2 SMNVEV (reference sequence). As DNA, the CDR3 is TGTGCCAGCAGCCTTGCTCGGACAGGGCGTCTTGTCACTGAAGCTTTCTTT. Encoded protein: CASSLARTGRLVTEAFF.

The chain employs TRBV6-5 and TRBJ1-5; 8 bases line up with TRBD1. After removal of 5 bases from V and 4 bases from J, the junction contained 1 base not matched to a gene. The CDR3 is 13 amino acids. The germline CDR1 and CDR2 sequences are MNHEY and SVGAGI. This CDR3 reads CASSRQGNQPQHF. For the CDR3, the DNA is TGTGCCAGCAGTCGACAGGGGAATCAGCCCCAGCATTTT.

The chain couples TRBV7-9 to TRBJ2-7, with a tentative D call TRBD2 (5 bases). The V and J ends lost 4 bases and 2 bases respectively, with 9 bases between them. CDR3 length: 13 residues. The germline V gene encodes CDR1 SEHNR and CDR2 FQNEAQ (reference sequence). The CDR3 is CASSSPGAYEQYF. CDR3 sequence (DNA): TGTGCCAGCAGCTCGCCCGGGGCCTACGAGCAGTACTTC.

This rearrangement joins TRBV28 to TRBJ2-7; the match to TRBD1 covers 9 bases. The germline CDR1 and CDR2 sequences are MDHEN and SYDVKM. J was trimmed by 2 bases and V by 6 bases; bases with no gene match: 5. The CDR3 contains 14 residues. The CDR3 DNA reads as TGTGCCAGCAGCCCGGGACAGGGTCCCTACGAGCAGTACTTC. It codes for CASSPGQGPYEQYF.

This chain links TRBV27 with TRBJ1-2; TRBD1 aligns across 9 bases. In germline, CDR1 is MNHEY, CDR2 SMNVEV (reference sequence). CDR3 length: 16 amino acids. J gave up 0 bases and V 5 bases, and 7 bases lay outside the gene matches. CDR3 amino acids: CASSARTGAPNYGYTF. CDR3 nucleotide sequence: TGTGCCAGCAGTGCCCGGACAGGGGCCCCTAACTATGGCTACACCTTC.

The chain has TRBV27 and TRBJ2-2; 9 nucleotides line up with TRBD2. The CDR3 is 14 amino acids. The germline CDR1 and CDR2 sequences are MNHEY and SMNVEV (reference sequence). V shed 7 bases and J 4 bases; nucleotides not matched to a gene: 4. DNA of the CDR3: TGTGCCAGCACTCAACTAGCGGGCACCGGGGAGCTGTTTTTT. Its protein product is CASTQLAGTGELFF.

DNA for the CDR3: TGTGCCAGTAGTGGTTGGATGAGCTACGAGCAGTACTTC. Translating it yields CASSGWMSYEQYF. J is TRBJ2-7 and V is TRBV19; no clear D. CDR1 is LNHDA and CDR2 is SQIVND in the germline V gene (reference sequence). V was shortened by 5 bases and J by 3 bases, with 11 bases between the two germline ends. The CDR3 spans 13 residues.

This sequence joins TRBV19 and TRBJ1-2; D is undetermined. The germline V and J ends were trimmed by 4 bases and 8 bases, with 11 bases remaining between them. CDR1 and CDR2 from the germline V gene are LNHDA and SQIVND (reference sequence). The CDR3 runs 12 residues. The CDR3 DNA follows: TGTGCCAGTAGTACACAAAAACGAGGCTACACCTTC. Protein product: CASSTQKRGYTF.

The sample holds one count of this clone. The rearrangement joins TRBV9 to TRBJ2-5; 8 bases agree with TRBD1. With 0 bases clipped from V and 4 bases from J, the junction kept 8 bases outside the gene matches. In germline, CDR1 is SGDLS, CDR2 YYNGEE. This CDR3 is built from 16 residues. The DNA of the CDR3 is TGTGCCAGCAGCGTAGAGTGGCGGCAGGGGGCAGAGACCCAGTACTTC. Protein: CASSVEWRQGAETQYF.

This chain connects TRBV28 to TRBJ1-3; D gene unclear. Trimming took off 2 bases at V and 1 base at J, with 6 bases between the two ends. The CDR3 is 14 residues long. Germline assignment: CDR1 MDHEN and CDR2 SYDVKM. The CDR3 nucleotides are TGTGCCAGCAGTTTAACGGGTTCTGGAAACACCATATATTTT. Its protein is CASSLTGSGNTIYF.

This clone occurred once. J is TRBJ2-1 and V is TRBV28; D unclear. In germline, CDR1 is MDHEN, CDR2 SYDVKM. The germline V and J ends were trimmed by 2 bases and 4 bases, with 12 bases remaining between them. CDR3 length: 15 amino acids. The CDR3 loop is CASSLLGSLYNEQFF. CDR3 nucleotide sequence: TGTGCCAGCAGTTTACTGGGGTCCCTGTACAATGAGCAGTTCTTC.

This chain connects TRBV6-5 to TRBJ1-1; tentatively, D is TRBD1 (5 bases). Germline CDR1 and CDR2: MNHEY and SVGAGI. This CDR3 comprises 13 residues. The germline V and J ends were trimmed by 8 bases and 4 bases, with 14 bases remaining between them. CDR3 amino acids: CASVPSGGTEAFF. CDR3 sequence (DNA): TGTGCCAGCGTCCCCTCGGGGGGCACTGAAGCTTTCTTT.

The gene calls are TRBV30 and TRBJ2-3, with TRBD2 identical over 9 bases. Germline-derived CDR1 and CDR2 are GTSNPN and SVGIG (reference sequence). The V segment lost 1 base and the J segment 1 base; nucleotides outside the gene matches: 0. CDR3 length: 14 residues. CDR3 residues: CAWSASGGTDTQYF. The CDR3 DNA is TGTGCCTGGAGTGCTAGCGGGGGCACAGATACGCAGTATTTT. Filled out from reference TRBV30 and TRBJ2-3, the complete variable domain reads SQTIHQWPATLVQPVGSPLSLECTVEGTSNPNLYWYRQAAGRGLQLLFYSVGIGQISSEVPQNLSASRPQDRQFILSSKKLLLSDSGFYLCAWSASGGTDTQYFGPGTRLTVL.

This sequence joins TRBV7-9 and TRBJ1-1; D is uncertain. This CDR3 contains 11 residues. Trimming cost V 4 bases and J 8 bases, with 8 bases left between them. The germline CDR1 and CDR2 sequences are SEHNR and FQNEAQ (reference sequence). The chain's CDR3 is CASSYTVEAFF. The CDR3 DNA reads as TGTGCCAGCAGCTATACGGTAGAAGCTTTCTTT. The whole variable domain, filled in from reference TRBV7-9 and TRBJ1-1, reads DTGVSQNPRHKITKRGQNVTFRCDPISEHNRLYWYRQTLGQGPEFLTYFQNEAQLEKSRLLSDRFSAERPKGSFSTLEIQRTEQGDSAMYLCASSYTVEAFFGQGTRLTVV.

The chain uses TRBV27 and TRBJ1-6; 8 bases align to TRBD1. The CDR3 runs to 13 residues. Germline-derived CDR1 and CDR2 are MNHEY and SMNVEV (reference sequence). V dropped 10 bases and J dropped 7; count of bases not matched to a gene: 6. CDR3: CATGQGSNSPLHF. The CDR3 nucleotides are TGTGCCACTGGACAGGGTAGCAATTCACCCCTCCACTTT.

The V and J genes are TRBV7-2 and TRBJ2-7; no clear D. CDR3 length: 11 amino acids. Trimming took off 4 bases at V and 3 bases at J, with 4 bases between the two ends. CDR1 SGHTA and CDR2 FQGNSA come from the germline V gene. This CDR3 reads CASSSNYEQYF. The CDR3 DNA is TGTGCCAGCAGCTCGAACTACGAGCAGTACTTC.

The rearrangement uses TRBV4-1 and TRBJ1-5, with no clear D. V shed 0 bases and J shed 0 bases, with 12 bases lying between them. Germline lookup yields CDR1 MGHRA and CDR2 YSYEKL. The CDR3 runs 17 residues. The chain's CDR3 is CASSQEVGIVSNQPQHF. CDR3 in DNA: TGCGCCAGCAGCCAAGAAGTGGGGATAGTTAGCAATCAGCCCCAGCATTTT.

The V and J genes are TRBV6-1 and TRBJ2-7; 8 bases match TRBD1. J lost 6 bases, V lost 8 bases, and 6 bases had no gene match. Germline V CDR1 and CDR2: MNHNS, SASEGT. The CDR3 is 12 amino acids. CDR3 nucleotides: TGTGCCAGCGAGACAGGGGCGGGCGAGCAGTACTTC. This codes for CASETGAGEQYF.

The chain has TRBV10-3 and TRBJ2-1, with D maybe TRBD2 (6 bases). Germline V gene data show CDR1 as ENHRY and CDR2 as SYGVKD. The germline V and J ends were trimmed by 4 bases and 5 bases, with 18 bases remaining between them. The CDR3 spans 16 residues. In nucleotides, the CDR3 is TGTGCCATCAGTGGCCCGGAGGGCCGGGTTAACAATGAGCAGTTCTTC. It is translated as CAISGPEGRVNNEQFF.

A note on this clone: One end of the junction fails to match germline, which may point to a read error. This sequence joins TRBV11-3 and TRBJ1-1, with TRBD1 matching 10 bases. In germline, CDR1 is SGHNT, CDR2 YENEEA. This CDR3 region has 16 residues. The CDR3 sequence: CASSLSGTGVIRGVFF. The CDR3 DNA is TGTGCCAGCAGCTTATCCGGGACAGGGGTCATCAGGGGGGTATTTTTT.

The chain couples TRBV5-4 to TRBJ2-3; D possibly corresponds to TRBD2 (6 bases). Germline V gene sequence: CDR1 SGHNT, CDR2 YYREEE (reference sequence). The CDR3 has 14 residues. V lost 2 bases, J lost 2 bases, and 9 bases lay in between. In nucleotides, the CDR3 is TGTGCCAGCAGCTTTGGGGGGTACACAGATACGCAGTATTTT. Amino acids: CASSFGGYTDTQYF.

This chain connects TRBV4-3 to TRBJ1-4, with 7 positions matching TRBD1. V shed 0 bases and J 3 bases; nucleotides not matched to a gene: 1. The CDR3 has 15 amino acids. Per germline, CDR1 LGHNA and CDR2 YSLEER. The chain's CDR3 is CASSQEGQSNEKLFF. The DNA of the CDR3 is TGCGCCAGCAGCCAAGAGGGACAGTCTAATGAAAAACTGTTTTTT.

J is TRBJ2-7 and V is TRBV28; D gene uncertain. V gave up 7 bases and J gave up 3 bases, with 7 bases separating them. The CDR3 consists of 11 residues. The germline CDR1 and CDR2 sequences are MDHEN and SYDVKM. In nucleotides, the CDR3 is TGTGCCAGCAATAACTACTACGAGCAGTACTTC. Translated: CASNNYYEQYF. Drawing the rest from reference TRBV28 and TRBJ2-7, the complete variable domain is DVKVTQSSRYLVKRTGEKVFLECVQDMDHENMFWYRQDPGLGLRLIYFSYDVKMKEKGDIPEGYSVSREKKERFSLILESASTNQTSMYLCASNNYYEQYFGPGTRLTVT.

The rearrangement links TRBV28 to TRBJ2-1; 8 bases line up with TRBD1. Trimming at V came to 10 bases and at J to 8 bases, leaving 16 bases not matched to a gene. CDR1 is MDHEN and CDR2 is SYDVKM in the germline V gene. CDR3 size: 15 residues. The CDR3 region is CATTHETRGPYEQFF. For the CDR3, the DNA is TGTGCCACTACACACGAAACCAGGGGGCCATATGAGCAGTTCTTC.